Listed below are T cell receptor beta chains from one sample, sequenced in a study of blood T cell repertoires in COVID-19. Method: immunoSEQ multiplex PCR; TCRdb's copy keeps in-frame clones and lacks some. The profile shows roughly 250,000 clones, about 88% of them singletons. The sequenced material came from PBMCs or T cells enriched from blood (not recorded which). Receptors originate from a woman aged 50 to 65 who had recovered from COVID-19. The CDR3 runs from the conserved cysteine through the conserved F or W. The D gene is left open where the match is weak. Clone sizes are given selectively: once, few, many, or a class where the clone is expanded.

>NA|NA|TRBJ1-1|TRBV6-1
TGTGCCAGCAGTGGGATAGGCCAGGGCATGAACACTGAAGCTTTCTTT
CASSGIGQGMNTEAFF
>once|NA|TRBJ2-3|TRBV5-6
TGTGCCAGCAGCTTTGAACGCGGGACCAGCACAGATACGCAGTATTTT
CASSFERGTSTDTQYF
>NA|NA|TRBJ1-1|TRBV7-8
TGTGCCAGCAGCTTAGGGGAGGGTGGGATGGAAGCTTTCTTT
CASSLGEGGMEAFF
>NA|TRBD2|TRBJ2-1|TRBV30
TGTGCCTGGAGGCCACTAGCGGTTTACAATGAGCAGTTCTTC
CAWRPLAVYNEQFF
>NA|TRBD1|TRBJ2-7|TRBV5-6
TGTGCCAGCAGCACAGCCGGGACAGGGGTCTCCGAGCAGTACTTC
CASSTAGTGVSEQYF
>NA|TRBD1|TRBJ2-2|TRBV28
TGTGCCAGCAGTGTTACGACAGGGCGCGGGGAGCTGTTTTTT
CASSVTTGRGELFF
>NA|NA|TRBJ1-1|TRBV10-3
TGTGCCATCAGTGAGTCCGGGGAGAACACTGAAGCTTTCTTT
CAISESGENTEAFF
>NA|NA|TRBJ1-6|TRBV4-3
TGCGCCAGCAGCCAACGATCGGGGGGCTATAATTCACCCCTCCACTTT
CASSQRSGGYNSPLHF
>NA|NA|TRBJ1-6|TRBV11-2
TGTGCCAGCAGCCCACGGAACAGGGTGAGCTCGGGTTCACCCCTCCACTTT
CASSPRNRVSSGSPLHF
>NA|NA|TRBJ1-5|TRBV9
TGTGCCAGCAGCGTAGTTCCAGGGCTGAATCAGCCCCAGCATTTT
CASSVVPGLNQPQHF
>NA|NA|TRBJ1-5|TRBV27
TGTGCCAGCAGTCCCCTCCACAGGGATGGCCAGCCCCAGCATTTT
CASSPLHRDGQPQHF
>NA|TRBD1|TRBJ1-2|TRBV20-1
TGCAGTGCTAGTGAACCGGGACAGGGTTTGTCTAACTATGGCTACACCTTC
CSASEPGQGLSNYGYTF
>NA|NA|TRBJ2-5|TRBV12-5
TGTGCTAGTGGTTTGACCCGGGAGACCCAGTACTTC
CASGLTRETQYF
>NA|TRBD1|TRBJ1-5|TRBV5-1
TGCGCCAGCAGCCGGACAGGGGGCGATCAGCCCCAGCATTTT
CASSRTGGDQPQHF
>NA|TRBD1|TRBJ1-2|TRBV28
TGTGCCAGCAGCCTACCCACAGGGGTTGGTGGCTACACCTTC
CASSLPTGVGGYTF
>NA|NA|TRBJ2-1|TRBV5-5
TGTGCCAGCAGCTTCACCTTCGGGACACCCTCCTACAATGAGCAGTTCTTC
CASSFTFGTPSYNEQFF
>NA|NA|TRBJ1-3|TRBV28
TGTGCCAGCGTTATGGAGGGATCTGGAAACACCATATATTTT
CASVMEGSGNTIYF
>NA|NA|TRBJ1-4|TRBV19
TGTGCCAGTAACCAGGGGACTAATGAAAAACTGTTTTTT
CASNQGTNEKLFF
>NA|NA|TRBJ1-4|TRBV7-9
TGTGCCAGCAGCTCGACAGGCAGTGGAAATGAAAAACTGTTTTTT
CASSSTGSGNEKLFF
>NA|NA|TRBJ2-3|TRBV19
TGTGCCAGTAGTATTCCGGGTAGCACAGATACGCAGTATTTT
CASSIPGSTDTQYF
>NA|TRBD1|TRBJ2-5|TRBV2
TGTGCCAGCAGCGGCGACAGGGAGGAGACCCAGTACTTC
CASSGDREETQYF
>NA|NA|TRBJ2-2|TRBV4-3
TGCGCCAGCAGCCATTATGGGGCGGGGACCGGGGAGCTGTTTTTT
CASSHYGAGTGELFF
>NA|NA|TRBJ2-1|TRBV5-1
TGCGCCAGCAGCTTGGCCCCAGGGAACAATGAGCAGTTCTTC
CASSLAPGNNEQFF
>NA|NA|TRBJ2-1|TRBV28
TGTGCCAGCAGTTTAAGGCAGGTGACAAATGAGCAGTTCTTC
CASSLRQVTNEQFF
>few|TRBD1|TRBJ1-2|TRBV2
TGTGCCACGTACAGGGGGCCCCCTCCTAACTTC
CATYRGPPPNF
>NA|NA|TRBJ1-5|TRBV6-2/TRBV6-3
TGTGCCAGCAGTTACGCGAGCCAGGGGCGCCTTCAGCCCCAGCATTTT
CASSYASQGRLQPQHF
>once|TRBD2|TRBJ2-7|TRBV5-1
TGCGCCAAATCTCTCTATCTCTCCAGGGAGGGTTCCTACGAGCAGTACTTC
CAKSLYLSREGSYEQYF
>NA|TRBD1|TRBJ1-2|TRBV20-1
TGCAGTGCTAGTCCGACAGGGGGAGCAAACTATGGCTACACCTTC
CSASPTGGANYGYTF
>NA|TRBD2|TRBJ2-7|TRBV28
TGTGCCAGCAGTATTCTCGCGGGAGTTTACGAGCAGTACTTC
CASSILAGVYEQYF
>NA|TRBD2|TRBJ2-7|TRBV6-2/TRBV6-3
TGTGCCAGCAGCACACTTCGGGGGGTACGCGACGAGCAGTACTTC
CASSTLRGVRDEQYF
>NA|NA|TRBJ2-7|TRBV12-3/TRBV12-4
TGTGCCCCCTGGGGCAGAAACTCCTACGAGCAGTACTTC
CAPWGRNSYEQYF
>NA|TRBD1|TRBJ1-2|TRBV7-8
TGTGCCAGCAGCCTGTCAGGGGGAAACTATGGCTACACCTTC
CASSLSGGNYGYTF
>NA|TRBD2|TRBJ2-2|TRBV28
TGTGCCAGCATAAGGATACTAGCGGGATCCCAAACCGGGGAGCTGTTTTTT
CASIRILAGSQTGELFF
>once|NA|TRBJ1-2|TRBV7-3
TGTGCCAGCAGCTTATCCGGGAATGGAGGCTATGGCTACACCTTC
CASSLSGNGGYGYTF
>NA|TRBD1|TRBJ1-2|TRBV11-1
TGTGCCAGCAGCGCGACAGGGTCGCGCTACACCTTC
CASSATGSRYTF
>NA|NA|TRBJ1-2|TRBV7-8
TGTGCCAGCAGCCGGGATTATGTGGGCCTCTATGGCTACACCTTC
CASSRDYVGLYGYTF
>NA|TRBD1|TRBJ2-3|TRBV10-3
TGTGCCATCAGGCAGGGGGCCGTGGCAGATACGCAGTATTTT
CAIRQGAVADTQYF
>NA|NA|TRBJ2-3|TRBV28
TGTGCCAGCAGTCGAGGGTTTAGGAATGCTTACACAGATACGCAGTATTTT
CASSRGFRNAYTDTQYF
>NA|NA|TRBJ2-5|TRBV3-1/TRBV3-2
TGTGCCAGTGGAAAGTTCTTAGCGGACCAAGAGACCCAGTACTTC
CASGKFLADQETQYF
>NA|NA|TRBJ1-2|TRBV19
TGTGCCAGTAGTATAAGGAACAGCTTATATGGCTACACCTTC
CASSIRNSLYGYTF
>NA|NA|TRBJ2-1|TRBV7-3
TGTGCCAGCAGCTTACTAGCCAACTCCTACAATGAGCAGTTCTTC
CASSLLANSYNEQFF
>NA|NA|TRBJ1-1|TRBV4-3
TGCGCCAGCAGCCAAGATACACAGGGGAACACTGAAGCTTTCTTT
CASSQDTQGNTEAFF
>NA|NA|TRBJ2-2|TRBV5-1
TGCGCCAGCAGCTTGAGGGACACTCGAACCGGGGAGCTGTTTTTT
CASSLRDTRTGELFF
>NA|TRBD2|TRBJ2-3|TRBV7-9
TGTGCCAGCAGCCGTCAGACTAGCGATAGCACAGATACGCAGTATTTT
CASSRQTSDSTDTQYF